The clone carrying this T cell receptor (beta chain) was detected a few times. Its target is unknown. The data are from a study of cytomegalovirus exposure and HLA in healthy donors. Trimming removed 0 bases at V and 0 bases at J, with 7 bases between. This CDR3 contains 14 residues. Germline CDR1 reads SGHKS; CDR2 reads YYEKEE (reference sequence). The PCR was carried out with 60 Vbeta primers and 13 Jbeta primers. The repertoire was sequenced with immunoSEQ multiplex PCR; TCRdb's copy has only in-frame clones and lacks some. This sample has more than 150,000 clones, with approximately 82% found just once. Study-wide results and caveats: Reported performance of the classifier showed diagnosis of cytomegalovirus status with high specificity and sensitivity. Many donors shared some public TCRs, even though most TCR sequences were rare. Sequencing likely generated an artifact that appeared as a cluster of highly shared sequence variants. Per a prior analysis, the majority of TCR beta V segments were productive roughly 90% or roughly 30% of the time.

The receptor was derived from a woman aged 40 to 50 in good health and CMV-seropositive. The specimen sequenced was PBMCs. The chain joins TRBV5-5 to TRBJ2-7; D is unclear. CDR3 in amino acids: CASSLGQVSYEQYF. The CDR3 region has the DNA TGTGCCAGCAGCTTGGGGCAGGTCTCCTACGAGCAGTACTTC. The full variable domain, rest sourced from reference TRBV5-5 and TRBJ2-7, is DAGVTQSPTHLIKTRGQQVTLRCSPISGHKSVSWYQQVLGQGPQFIFQYYEKEERGRGNFPDRFSARQFPNYSSELNVNALLLGDSALYLCASSLGQVSYEQYFGPGTRLTVT.